These T cell receptor beta chains were read from a single sample in a study of cytomegalovirus exposure and HLA in healthy donors. Assay used: immunoSEQ multiplex PCR; TCRdb lists only in-frame clones, some missing. Of about 45,000 clones listed, 55% to 75% are singletons. Sequencing used PBMCs. The receptor set was obtained from a woman in her 30s in good health and CMV-seronegative. The CDR3 runs from the conserved cysteine through the conserved F or W. Fields, in order: clone size, D gene, V gene, CDR3 length, J gene, CDR3 protein, CDR3 DNA. The D gene is left open where the match is weak. Clone sizes are given selectively: once, few, many, or a class where the clone is expanded.

clone_size: once; d_call: TRBD1; v_call: TRBV2; cdr3_length: 13; j_call: TRBJ1-5; cdr3_aa: CASTAGGNQPQHF; cdr3_nt: TGTGCCAGCACGGCAGGGGGGAATCAGCCCCAGCATTTT
clone_size: -; d_call: TRBD2; v_call: TRBV30; cdr3_length: 16; j_call: TRBJ2-3; cdr3_aa: CAWSARLAGDTDTQYF; cdr3_nt: TGTGCCTGGAGTGCCCGACTAGCGGGGGACACAGATACGCAGTATTTT
clone_size: once; d_call: TRBD2; v_call: TRBV29-1; cdr3_length: 15; j_call: TRBJ2-1; cdr3_aa: CSGTSTSSVYNEQFF; cdr3_nt: TGCAGCGGTACCTCGACTAGCTCCGTGTACAATGAGCAGTTCTTC
clone_size: -; d_call: -; v_call: TRBV28; cdr3_length: 16; j_call: TRBJ2-7; cdr3_aa: CASSLFVGSATYEQYF; cdr3_nt: TGTGCCAGCAGTTTATTTGTCGGGAGCGCGACTTACGAGCAGTACTTC
clone_size: -; d_call: TRBD1; v_call: TRBV9; cdr3_length: 14; j_call: TRBJ1-4; cdr3_aa: CASSKGQPGEKLFF; cdr3_nt: TGTGCCAGCAGCAAGGGACAGCCTGGTGAAAAACTGTTTTTT
clone_size: -; d_call: -; v_call: TRBV2; cdr3_length: 13; j_call: TRBJ1-2; cdr3_aa: CASTRTGEGGYTF; cdr3_nt: TGTGCCAGCACCCGTACCGGGGAGGGCGGCTACACCTTC
clone_size: -; d_call: -; v_call: TRBV13; cdr3_length: 14; j_call: TRBJ2-7; cdr3_aa: CASSLLSGAEEQYF; cdr3_nt: TGTGCCAGCAGCTTACTGTCCGGAGCGGAAGAGCAGTACTTC
clone_size: -; d_call: TRBD2; v_call: TRBV30; cdr3_length: 15; j_call: TRBJ2-1; cdr3_aa: CACQSSSGSYNEQFF; cdr3_nt: TGTGCCTGTCAGTCTTCTAGCGGGAGCTACAATGAGCAGTTCTTC
clone_size: -; d_call: TRBD1; v_call: TRBV6-1; cdr3_length: 13; j_call: TRBJ2-7; cdr3_aa: CASSKTGGYEQYF; cdr3_nt: TGTGCCAGCAGCAAGACAGGGGGCTACGAGCAGTACTTC
clone_size: -; d_call: -; v_call: TRBV7-4; cdr3_length: 14; j_call: TRBJ1-2; cdr3_aa: CASSPDRNPYGYTF; cdr3_nt: TGTGCCAGCAGCCCTGACAGAAACCCCTATGGCTACACCTTC
clone_size: few; d_call: -; v_call: TRBV18; cdr3_length: 14; j_call: TRBJ2-3; cdr3_aa: CASSPGIDTDTQYF; cdr3_nt: TGTGCCAGCTCGCCGGGAATTGACACAGATACGCAGTATTTT
clone_size: few; d_call: -; v_call: TRBV19; cdr3_length: 19; j_call: TRBJ1-1; cdr3_aa: CASSIRTVGTKRMNTEAFF; cdr3_nt: TGTGCCAGTAGTATACGGACCGTCGGGACAAAAAGGATGAACACTGAAGCTTTCTTT
clone_size: -; d_call: -; v_call: TRBV19; cdr3_length: 13; j_call: TRBJ1-5; cdr3_aa: CASSTDRNQPQHF; cdr3_nt: TGTGCCAGTAGTACCGACAGGAATCAGCCCCAGCATTTT
clone_size: -; d_call: TRBD2; v_call: TRBV11-2; cdr3_length: 16; j_call: TRBJ2-1; cdr3_aa: CASSLAGLGSYNEQFF; cdr3_nt: TGTGCCAGCAGCTTAGCGGGACTAGGGTCCTACAATGAGCAGTTCTTC
clone_size: -; d_call: TRBD2; v_call: TRBV15; cdr3_length: 18; j_call: TRBJ2-2; cdr3_aa: CATSRGLAGSGNTGELFF; cdr3_nt: TGTGCCACCAGCCGGGGACTAGCGGGGAGCGGGAACACCGGGGAGCTGTTTTTT
clone_size: -; d_call: TRBD1; v_call: TRBV19; cdr3_length: 14; j_call: TRBJ2-1; cdr3_aa: CASTRTGTYNEQFF; cdr3_nt: TGTGCCAGTACCAGGACAGGGACCTACAATGAGCAGTTCTTC
clone_size: -; d_call: TRBD1; v_call: TRBV6-1; cdr3_length: 15; j_call: TRBJ1-5; cdr3_aa: CASKLFWTGGQPQHF; cdr3_nt: TGTGCCAGCAAGCTTTTTTGGACAGGAGGTCAGCCCCAGCATTTT
clone_size: -; d_call: TRBD1; v_call: TRBV19; cdr3_length: 14; j_call: TRBJ2-2; cdr3_aa: CASRDRANTGELFF; cdr3_nt: TGTGCCAGTAGGGACAGGGCCAACACCGGGGAGCTGTTTTTT
clone_size: -; d_call: -; v_call: TRBV2; cdr3_length: 15; j_call: TRBJ1-1; cdr3_aa: CASSATPTGNTEAFF; cdr3_nt: TGTGCCAGCAGTGCTACTCCGACGGGGAACACTGAAGCTTTCTTT
clone_size: -; d_call: TRBD1; v_call: TRBV9; cdr3_length: 13; j_call: TRBJ1-1; cdr3_aa: CASSPGTESKAFF; cdr3_nt: TGTGCCAGCAGCCCAGGGACAGAATCAAAAGCTTTCTTT
clone_size: few; d_call: -; v_call: TRBV29-1; cdr3_length: 14; j_call: TRBJ2-7; cdr3_aa: CSVAGDPEGYEQYF; cdr3_nt: TGCAGCGTTGCGGGGGACCCTGAGGGGTACGAGCAGTACTTC
clone_size: -; d_call: -; v_call: TRBV15; cdr3_length: 17; j_call: TRBJ2-6; cdr3_aa: CATSTSTYYSGANVLTF; cdr3_nt: TGTGCCACCAGCACTTCGACCTACTACTCTGGGGCCAACGTCCTGACTTTC
clone_size: -; d_call: -; v_call: TRBV28; cdr3_length: 12; j_call: TRBJ2-5; cdr3_aa: CASSIYSGSQYF; cdr3_nt: TGTGCCAGCTCCATCTATTCGGGAAGCCAGTACTTC
clone_size: -; d_call: -; v_call: TRBV7-6; cdr3_length: 14; j_call: TRBJ2-7; cdr3_aa: CASSLWGETYEQYF; cdr3_nt: TGTGCCAGCAGCTTATGGGGGGAAACCTACGAGCAGTACTTC
clone_size: -; d_call: TRBD2; v_call: TRBV5-1; cdr3_length: 17; j_call: TRBJ2-3; cdr3_aa: CASSLSPSGGPADTQYF; cdr3_nt: TGCGCCAGCAGCTTGAGCCCTAGCGGGGGGCCGGCGGATACGCAGTATTTT
clone_size: -; d_call: TRBD1; v_call: TRBV7-8; cdr3_length: 15; j_call: TRBJ1-2; cdr3_aa: CASSLVGTENYGYTF; cdr3_nt: TGTGCCAGCAGCTTAGTGGGGACAGAAAACTATGGCTACACCTTC
clone_size: -; d_call: TRBD1; v_call: TRBV9; cdr3_length: 17; j_call: TRBJ2-2; cdr3_aa: CASSPNPDRANTGELFF; cdr3_nt: TGTGCCAGCAGCCCAAACCCGGACAGGGCTAACACCGGGGAGCTGTTTTTT